This is a list of T cell receptor beta chains from one sample in a study of shared clonotypes between healthy human individuals. The table came from immunoSEQ multiplex PCR; TCRdb's copy has only in-frame clones and leaves some out. The sample includes 1.6 million or so clones, approximately 96% of them seen just once. The sample was naive CD4+ T cells sorted from blood. The source is a man younger than 45 in good health. Both conserved end residues are part of each CDR3. A D gene is named only where the DNA matches it firmly. Rows give clone size only sometimes, using once, few, many, or a class for an expanded clone.

clone size,J gene,V gene,D gene,CDR3 DNA,CDR3 protein
-,TRBJ2-1,TRBV10-1,-,TGCGCCAGCAGTGAGATTTATGACAGACAGCAGTTCTTC,CASSEIYDRQQFF
-,TRBJ2-2,TRBV9,TRBD2,TGTGCCAGCAGCCCGCAGAGGCGGGAGCGCACCGGGGAGCTGTTTTTT,CASSPQRRERTGELFF
-,TRBJ2-7,TRBV15,-,TGTGCCACCAGCAGAGGTGGCGGGGCTAGCTCCTACGAGCAGTACTTC,CATSRGGGASSYEQYF
-,TRBJ2-5,TRBV6-6,TRBD2,TGTGCCAGCAGTTACAGTCTAGGGACTAGGGAGACCCAGTACTTC,CASSYSLGTRETQYF
-,TRBJ2-7,TRBV2,-,TGTGCCAGCAGTGAAGCGCGGACAGTGACCCCCTACGAGCAGTACTTC,CASSEARTVTPYEQYF
-,TRBJ2-7,TRBV19,-,TGTGCCAGTAGTATAGCGGGCGGAGGTTACTACGAGCAGTACTTC,CASSIAGGGYYEQYF
-,TRBJ1-4,TRBV15,TRBD1,TGTGCCACCAGCAGAGATACAGGGGAGAGAGAAAAACTGTTTTTT,CATSRDTGEREKLFF
-,TRBJ1-2,TRBV4-1,TRBD1,TGCGCCAGCAGCCAAGGATCGGACAGGTACCATGGCTACACCTTC,CASSQGSDRYHGYTF
once,TRBJ2-7,TRBV5-1,TRBD2,TGCGCCAGCAGCTGGGGACTAGCGGGGTATAGCTCCTACGAGCAGTACTTC,CASSWGLAGYSSYEQYF
few,TRBJ2-7,TRBV10-2,TRBD2,TGCGCCAGCAGTGAACCGGGCGGGAGGATGGACTTC,CASSEPGGRMDF
-,TRBJ1-1,TRBV11-3,-,TGTGCCAGCAGCTTAGACGGCGACTTGAACACTGAAGCTTTCTTT,CASSLDGDLNTEAFF
few,TRBJ2-7,TRBV10-1,-,TGCGCCAGCACCCGACTGCCAAGCTCCTACGAGCAGTACTTC,CASTRLPSSYEQYF
-,TRBJ1-5,TRBV19,-,TGTGCCAGTAGTATGACTATGGGCCAGCCCCAGCATTTT,CASSMTMGQPQHF
-,TRBJ2-2,TRBV27,-,TGTGCCAGCAGTTTACTCGCCCTTTTGCCAGGGGAGCTGTTTTTT,CASSLLALLPGELFF
-,TRBJ1-4,TRBV5-5,-,TGTGCCAGCAGCGCTTCCGGGACGGCGAAGGGCCTATCAACTAATGAAAAACTGTTTTTT,CASSASGTAKGLSTNEKLFF
once,TRBJ2-3,TRBV19,-,TGTGCCAGTAGGACCCAGAGGGGTAACACAGATACGCAGTATTTT,CASRTQRGNTDTQYF
-,TRBJ1-2,TRBV28,-,TGTGCCAGCAGTTTATCCGACAGAAGCTATGGCTACACCTTC,CASSLSDRSYGYTF
-,TRBJ2-1,TRBV2,-,TGTGCCAGCAGTGAGGCTGGGGCAGGTATTATTTACAATGAGCAGTTCTTC,CASSEAGAGIIYNEQFF
-,TRBJ2-3,TRBV2,TRBD2,TGTGCCAGCAGTGACAGGCGTCTAGCGGGAATCACAGATACGCAGTATTTT,CASSDRRLAGITDTQYF
-,TRBJ2-1,TRBV5-1,-,TGCGCCAGCAGCTTGGCTAGCCCCGCAGGAGGGTCCTACAATGAGCAGTTCTTC,CASSLASPAGGSYNEQFF
-,TRBJ2-7,TRBV7-8,TRBD2,TGTGCCAGCAGCTTCGTCGTGGGACTAACCTACGAGCAGTACTTC,CASSFVVGLTYEQYF
-,TRBJ2-3,TRBV4-2,-,TGTGCCAGCAGCTCCGCCGAGGGTCTCAGGTCGGATACGCAGTATTTT,CASSSAEGLRSDTQYF
once,TRBJ1-3,TRBV10-3,-,TGTGCCATCAGGGATCCTGGAAACACCATATATTTT,CAIRDPGNTIYF
-,TRBJ2-1,TRBV12-5,TRBD2,TGTGCTAGTGGTTTCGGGACTAGCAATGAGCAGTTCTTC,CASGFGTSNEQFF
-,TRBJ1-5,TRBV30,-,TGTGCCTGGAGTGTAGCCCATCAGCCCCAGCATTTT,CAWSVAHQPQHF
-,TRBJ2-4,TRBV5-1,TRBD2,TGCGCCAGCAGCCGGGGGGAGGTGGCCAAAAACATTCAGTACTTC,CASSRGEVAKNIQYF